These 27 T cell receptor beta chains originate from one sample sequenced in a study of blood T cell repertoires in COVID-19. Generated by immunoSEQ multiplex PCR, the TCRdb table keeps only in-frame clones and is missing some. The sample holds approximately 97,000 clones, about 85% seen once. The sample comprised peripheral blood. These receptors were collected from a human donor in a cohort sampled during active COVID-19.

This clone occurred a few times. The chain has TRBV11-2 and TRBJ2-1, with TRBD1 matching 7 bases. With V trimmed by 1 base and J by 4 bases, 7 bases remained unmatched. This CDR3 has 16 amino acids. Germline CDR1 and CDR2: SGHAT and FQNNGV. CDR3 DNA sequence: TGTGCCAGCAGCTTAGGACAGGGTCGGCGTTACAATGAGCAGTTCTTC. It encodes CASSLGQGRRYNEQFF.

The chain employs TRBV11-2 and TRBJ2-6; 10 nucleotides line up with TRBD1. CDR3 length equals 16 residues. V trimming: 4 bases; J trimming: 5 bases; junction bases outside the gene matches: 5. Germline lookup yields CDR1 SGHAT and CDR2 FQNNGV. CDR3: CASSSRDRGRANVLTF. The DNA for the CDR3 is TGTGCCAGCAGCTCGAGGGACAGGGGACGGGCCAACGTCCTGACTTTC.

The chain combines TRBV6-2 or TRBV6-3 with TRBJ2-5; TRBD2 might be the D (5 bases). The V gene's germline CDR1 is MNHEY and CDR2 SVGEGT. The germline V and J ends were trimmed by 2 bases and 7 bases, with 11 bases remaining between them. The CDR3 runs 13 residues. CDR3 amino acids: CASSYDYSGTQYF. The DNA of the CDR3 is TGTGCCAGCAGTTACGACTATTCTGGGACCCAGTACTTC.

The chain uses TRBV29-1 and TRBJ2-5; 13 bases fit TRBD2. The trim removed 1 base at V and 2 bases at J, leaving 22 bases unmatched. Germline lookup yields CDR1 SQVTM and CDR2 ANQGSEA. The CDR3 loop spans 22 amino acids. The CDR3 loop is CSVEGPTLSTTSGRVPQETQYF. The CDR3, as DNA: TGCAGCGTTGAAGGGCCCACACTCTCGACTACTAGCGGGAGGGTCCCACAAGAGACCCAGTACTTC.

The rearrangement joins TRBV5-1 to TRBJ2-1, with 7 positions matching TRBD2. Per the germline V gene, CDR1 is SGHRS and CDR2 is YFSETQ. The V segment lost 5 bases and the J segment 5 bases; nucleotides outside the gene matches: 4. This CDR3 is built from 13 residues. The CDR3 reads CASRPGLHNEQFF. DNA for the CDR3: TGCGCCAGCAGGCCGGGACTACACAATGAGCAGTTCTTC.

This chain joins TRBV29-1 and TRBJ2-1; D unresolved. V gave up 4 bases and J gave up 5 bases, with 6 bases separating them. The CDR3 spans 11 residues. Germline V gives CDR1 SQVTM, CDR2 ANQGSEA. This CDR3 is CSVVQNNEQFF. The CDR3 DNA follows: TGCAGCGTTGTCCAGAACAATGAGCAGTTCTTC.

In this sample, this clone turned up once. The chain combines TRBV5-1 with TRBJ2-7; no clear D gene. This CDR3 has 15 amino acids. Looked up from germline, CDR1 is SGHRS and CDR2 is YFSETQ. Trimming left V 0 bases short and J 1 base short, with 11 bases between. The CDR3 loop reads CASSLDARGSYEQYF. As DNA, the CDR3 is TGCGCCAGCAGCTTGGATGCCCGCGGTTCCTACGAGCAGTACTTC.

The chain couples TRBV19 to TRBJ1-4, with 9 bases aligning to TRBD1. CDR3 length equals 15 residues. The germline gives CDR1 LNHDA, CDR2 SQIVND (reference sequence). V lost 8 bases to trimming and J lost 4 bases; unmatched junction nucleotides: 8. DNA of the CDR3: TGTGCCAGTTCTCGGGGACAGGGCGGTAATGAAAAACTGTTTTTT. Translation: CASSRGQGGNEKLFF.

This clone has more than one count but fewer than ten. The CDR3 sequence is CASIGQDPVSNQPQHF. CDR3 coding DNA: TGTGCCAGCATCGGACAGGATCCTGTGAGCAATCAGCCCCAGCATTTT. The rearrangement links TRBV28 to TRBJ1-5; 7 bases fit TRBD1. Per germline, CDR1 MDHEN and CDR2 SYDVKM. V lost 7 bases and J lost 1; bases outside the gene matches: 10. The CDR3 sequence is 16 residues long.

CDR3: CASSTTGANYGYTF. In nucleotides, the CDR3 is TGTGCCAGTAGTACGACAGGGGCTAACTATGGCTACACCTTC. The V and J genes are TRBV19 and TRBJ1-2; 8 bases fit TRBD1. Per the germline V gene, CDR1 is LNHDA and CDR2 is SQIVND (reference sequence). The CDR3 covers 14 residues. V was pared by 4 bases and J by 0 bases, with 1 base of the junction left unmatched.

This clone has only a few counts. V is TRBV18 and J is TRBJ1-2, with a tentative D call TRBD1 (6 bases). The germline V gene has CDR1 KGHSH and CDR2 LQKENI. The germline V and J ends were trimmed by 3 bases and 4 bases, with 15 bases remaining between them. The CDR3 consists of 15 residues. The CDR3 here is CASSPQTGDSYGYTF. The CDR3 DNA reads TGTGCCAGCTCACCCCAGACAGGTGACAGCTATGGCTACACCTTC.

The chain links TRBV28 to TRBJ2-1, with D maybe TRBD1 (6 bases). The germline gives CDR1 MDHEN, CDR2 SYDVKM. Trimming left V 5 bases short and J 4 bases short, with 21 bases between. The CDR3 runs 17 residues. CDR3 sequence (DNA): TGTGCCAGCAGTGTAGTGGGGCAGGGGAAGTTTTACAATGAGCAGTTCTTC. Encoded protein: CASSVVGQGKFYNEQFF.

The CDR3 here is CASSRGTSGRLNEQFF. DNA of the CDR3: TGCGCCAGCAGCCGGGGGACTAGCGGGAGGTTGAATGAGCAGTTCTTC. This rearrangement joins TRBV4-1 to TRBJ2-1; 15 bases line up with TRBD2. The germline V gene encodes CDR1 MGHRA and CDR2 YSYEKL. V shed 4 bases and J 7 bases; nucleotides not matched to a gene: 5. The CDR3 loop spans 16 amino acids.

This clone was seen once. The chain uses TRBV19 and TRBJ2-3; 12 positions match TRBD2. This CDR3 spans 17 amino acids. V lost 5 bases and J lost 5; bases outside the gene matches: 11. CDR1 LNHDA and CDR2 SQIVND come from the germline V gene (reference sequence). CDR3 nucleotides: TGTGCCAGTAGTTTCCAGGGACTAGCGGGCGCCCTAGATACGCAGTATTTT. Its protein product is CASSFQGLAGALDTQYF.

The genes are TRBV21-1 and TRBJ2-7; the DNA was not used to check the table's D call, TRBD1. TRBV21-1 counts as a pseudogene. The length of the CDR3 is 16 residues. CDR3 sequence: CASKRGATTGFHEQYF. The CDR3 bases are TGTGCCAGCAAGAGAGGGGCTACGACAGGGTTTCACGAGCAGTACTTC.

V and J are TRBV18 and TRBJ2-7; D might be TRBD2 (5 bases). This CDR3 spans 14 amino acids. Germline CDR1 reads KGHSH; CDR2 reads LQKENI. The V end was cut by 1 base, the J end by 2 bases, with 9 bases between. The CDR3 DNA is TGTGCCAGCTCACCACTCGGGGAAGCCTACGAGCAGTACTTC. This gives the protein CASSPLGEAYEQYF. The whole variable domain, remainder taken from reference TRBV18 and TRBJ2-7, is NAGVMQNPRHLVRRRGQEARLRCSPMKGHSHVYWYRQLPEEGLKFMVYLQKENIIDESGMPKERFSAEFPKEGPSILRIQQVVRGDSAAYFCASSPLGEAYEQYFGPGTRLTVT.

The V and J genes are TRBV6-2 or TRBV6-3 and TRBJ1-1; no clear D. This CDR3 region has 14 residues. Trimming stripped 4 bases from V and 1 base from J, with 10 bases between. The germline gives CDR1 MNHEY, CDR2 SVGEGT. CDR3 region: CASSSGFTNTEAFF. The CDR3 nucleotides are TGTGCCAGCAGTTCGGGGTTTACGAACACTGAAGCTTTCTTT.

The chain links TRBV9 to TRBJ2-2, with a weak D call TRBD1 (6 bases). There are 14 residues in the CDR3. Germline V CDR1 and CDR2: SGDLS, YYNGEE. V dropped 3 bases and J dropped 6 bases, with 12 bases sitting between them. Written as DNA, the CDR3 is TGTGCCAGCAGCGGCACAGGGACGGCCGGGGAGCTGTTTTTT. Translation: CASSGTGTAGELFF.

The table lists this clone with a few counts. The chain uses TRBV1 and TRBJ2-7; the table calls TRBD2, which could not be checked here. TRBV1 is marked as a pseudogene. The CDR3 totals 20 residues. CDR3 sequence (DNA): TGCACCATTCACCCCGGGGGGGGAGAGGTCCAGCGGGAGACGACCTACGAGCAGTACTTC. This codes for CTIHPGGGEVQRETTYEQYF.

This chain connects TRBV19 to TRBJ2-5; TRBD2 aligns across 14 bases. This CDR3 is built from 18 residues. Unmatched junction bases numbered 8, after V lost 3 bases and J lost 2 bases. The germline CDR1 and CDR2 sequences are LNHDA and SQIVND (reference sequence). The CDR3 region is CASSIRGLAGEGQETQYF. The CDR3 DNA sequence: TGTGCCAGTAGTATTAGGGGACTAGCGGGAGAAGGACAAGAGACCCAGTACTTC.

This chain uses TRBV9 with TRBJ1-2; 9 bases fit TRBD1. Germline V gene lookup returns CDR1 SGDLS and CDR2 YYNGEE. The V gene end was trimmed by 2 bases and the J gene end by 13 bases; junction bases not matched to a gene: 9. This CDR3 has 13 amino acids. CDR3: CASSVRDRDWVTF. The CDR3 DNA follows: TGTGCCAGCAGCGTCCGGGACAGGGATTGGGTCACCTTC.

The chain uses TRBV6-5 and TRBJ1-6; the match to TRBD1 covers 9 bases. J gave up 9 bases and V 2 bases, and 8 bases lay outside the gene matches. Germline loops: CDR1 MNHEY, CDR2 SVGAGI. The CDR3 is 16 amino acids. CDR3 DNA sequence: TGTGCCAGCAGTTACAGGGTGACAGGGGGAGGTTCACCCCTCCACTTT. Translated: CASSYRVTGGGSPLHF.

This chain uses TRBV9 with TRBJ2-3, with D perhaps TRBD2 (5 bases). Trimming took 3 bases from V and 0 from J, leaving 11 bases between them. CDR1 and CDR2 (germline): SGDLS, YYNGEE. The CDR3 has 15 residues. CDR3 amino acids: CASSAHSGSTDTQYF. DNA of the CDR3: TGTGCCAGCAGCGCCCACTCGGGGAGCACAGATACGCAGTATTTT.

This sequence joins TRBV6-2 or TRBV6-3 and TRBJ2-5; 10 bases match TRBD2. J gave up 0 bases and V 5 bases, and 3 bases lay outside the gene matches. The germline CDR1 and CDR2 sequences are MNHEY and SVGEGT. The CDR3 loop spans 15 amino acids. The CDR3 nucleotides are TGTGCCAGCAGTCACCTAGCGGGAGACCAAGAGACCCAGTACTTC. Translating gives CASSHLAGDQETQYF.

The table lists this clone with a count of one. The chain employs TRBV9 and TRBJ1-6; TRBD1 matches at 7 bases. Germline V CDR1 and CDR2: SGDLS, YYNGEE. This CDR3 has 14 amino acids. V lost 4 bases to trimming and J lost 14 bases; unmatched junction nucleotides: 12. The CDR3 DNA reads as TGTGCCAGCAGCCCTCAGGGGGAATTCATGTCCCTCCACTTT. Translating it yields CASSPQGEFMSLHF.

In its sample, this clone was seen once. This chain joins TRBV19 and TRBJ2-2; the match to TRBD2 covers 9 bases. The CDR3 length is 17 residues. Germline lookup yields CDR1 LNHDA and CDR2 SQIVND (reference sequence). The V and J ends lost 9 bases and 5 bases, in that order; junction bases with no gene match: 16. The CDR3 nucleotides are TGTGCCAGCAATCCCGCGGGGGGGGGAGCGCGGACCGGGGAGCTGTTTTTT. Translation: CASNPAGGGARTGELFF. The entire variable domain, with the rest obtained from reference TRBV19 and TRBJ2-2, is as follows: DGGITQSPKYLFRKEGQNVTLSCEQNLNHDAMYWYRQDPGQGLRLIYYSQIVNDFQKGDIAEGYSVSREKKESFPLTVTSAQKNPTAFYLCASNPAGGGARTGELFFGEGSRLTVL.

The chain carries TRBV7-2 and TRBJ2-5; D unresolved. V was cut by 2 bases and J by 5 bases, with 18 bases left in between. CDR1 SGHTA and CDR2 FQGNSA come from the germline V gene. There are 16 residues in the CDR3. CDR3 protein: CASSLMLAVPEETQYF. In DNA form, the CDR3 reads TGTGCCAGCAGCTTAATGTTAGCCGTCCCGGAGGAGACCCAGTACTTC.